The present entry profiles one TCR beta chain with its context. The data originate from a study of blood T cell repertoires in COVID-19. Overall study context: Donors in the United States, Italy and Spain gave samples during acute or convalescent COVID-19. The analysed material was cDNA or gDNA that came from T cells, B-cell-depleted T cells, or PBMCs.

This CDR3 spans 12 amino acids. V lost 6 bases and J lost 7, with 12 bases in between. Per germline, CDR1 SNHLY and CDR2 FYNNEI. Produced via immunoSEQ multiplex PCR; TCRdb's table is partial and in-frame only. The sample includes some 240,000 clones, about four fifths of them seen just once. This clonotype was sampled from a woman aged 35 to 49 who had recovered from COVID-19. Sequencing used peripheral blood. V is TRBV2 and J is TRBJ1-1, with a possible D match to TRBD1 (5 bases). Here the CDR3 DNA reads TGTGCCAGCAGCCTAGACAGAGGTGAAGCTTTCTTT. Translation gives CASSLDRGEAFF.